The rows below give T cell receptor beta chains drawn from one sample of a study of blood T cell repertoires in COVID-19. The assay was immunoSEQ multiplex PCR, and TCRdb's table has in-frame clones only and misses some. Among under 150,000 clones listed, about 88% were seen once. The sequencing input was PBMCs or T cells enriched from blood (not recorded which). The receptor set was obtained from a middle-aged man with acute COVID-19. Each CDR3 is given with its conserved first and last residue. The D gene is left open where the match is weak. For some rows the clone size is stated as once, few or many, or as a class when expanded; others skip it.

v_call	j_call	d_call	clone_size	cdr3_aa	cdr3_nt
TRBV2	TRBJ1-1	TRBD1	-	CASDRENTEAFF	TGTGCCAGTGACAGGGAGAACACTGAAGCTTTCTTT
TRBV2	TRBJ1-6	-	-	CASSVGGTPLHF	TGTGCCAGCAGTGTCGGGGGAACACCCCTCCACTTT
TRBV2	TRBJ1-4	TRBD1	-	CASSGLLGTGAGKLFF	TGTGCCAGCAGCGGTTTATTGGGGACAGGGGCAGGAAAACTGTTTTTT
TRBV5-1	TRBJ2-6	-	-	CASSLDPNFSSGANVLTF	TGCGCCAGCAGCTTGGACCCAAACTTCTCCTCTGGGGCCAACGTCCTGACTTTC
TRBV5-1	TRBJ1-4	TRBD1	-	CASSPYRDRAEKLFF	TGCGCCAGCAGTCCTTACCGGGACAGGGCTGAAAAACTGTTTTTT
TRBV2	TRBJ2-7	TRBD2	-	CASMGSSGADREQYF	TGTGCCAGCATGGGATCTAGCGGGGCCGACAGAGAGCAGTACTTC
TRBV25-1	TRBJ1-4	-	-	CASSEYRNEKLFF	TGTGCCAGCAGTGAATACAGGAATGAAAAACTGTTTTTT
TRBV10-3	TRBJ1-1	-	-	CAISESGGNTEAFF	TGTGCCATCAGTGAGTCCGGGGGGAACACTGAAGCTTTCTTT
TRBV30	TRBJ1-5	TRBD1	-	CACGRAGGSSNQPQHF	TGTGCCTGCGGGAGGGCAGGGGGATCTAGCAATCAGCCCCAGCATTTT
TRBV19	TRBJ1-5	-	-	CASRLYGISNQPQHF	TGTGCCAGTAGGCTCTACGGTATTAGCAATCAGCCCCAGCATTTT
TRBV7-3	TRBJ2-3	TRBD2	-	CASSQASGSGADTQYF	TGTGCCAGCAGCCAGGCTAGCGGGAGTGGAGCAGATACGCAGTATTTT
TRBV6-1	TRBJ1-2	-	few	CASSEFEGPYGYTF	TGTGCCAGCAGTGAATTCGAGGGTCCCTATGGCTACACCTTC
TRBV25-1	TRBJ2-4	TRBD2	once	CASSSKLGRSKNIQYF	TGTGCCAGCAGTAGTAAGCTCGGGAGGTCCAAAAACATTCAGTACTTC
TRBV10-3	TRBJ2-3	-	once	CAYRGGAEGDTQYF	TGTGCCTACAGAGGAGGGGCCGAGGGAGATACGCAGTATTTT
TRBV19	TRBJ2-6	-	-	CASSSIAGANVLTF	TGTGCCAGTAGTAGTATTGCTGGGGCCAACGTCCTGACTTTC
TRBV6-5	TRBJ1-1	-	-	CASSGGGTEAFF	TGTGCCAGCAGCGGGGGTGGCACTGAAGCTTTCTTT
TRBV5-6	TRBJ2-1	TRBD2	-	CASSFLTSGGNEQFF	TGTGCCAGCAGCTTCCTGACTAGCGGGGGGAATGAGCAGTTCTTC
TRBV6-5	TRBJ1-1	-	-	CATSVEGGAEAFF	TGTGCCACTTCAGTCGAGGGTGGCGCTGAAGCTTTCTTT
TRBV27	TRBJ1-2	-	-	CASSPRGGALYGYTF	TGTGCCAGCAGTCCCCGGGGGGGGGCGCTTTATGGCTACACCTTC
TRBV5-1	TRBJ1-3	TRBD1	-	CASSEQGGNTIYF	TGCGCCAGCAGCGAACAGGGGGGAAACACCATATATTTT
TRBV18	TRBJ1-2	-	-	CASSPQTEPGYTF	TGTGCCAGCTCACCCCAGACAGAGCCTGGCTACACCTTC
TRBV15	TRBJ2-5	-	-	CATSRSGGGGETQYF	TGTGCCACCAGCAGGAGCGGCGGGGGCGGAGAGACCCAGTACTTC
TRBV5-1	TRBJ1-2	-	-	CASSPEGSGDRTNYGYTF	TGCGCCAGCAGCCCCGAGGGATCAGGGGATCGTACGAACTATGGCTACACCTTC
TRBV4-2	TRBJ2-2	-	-	CASSQQTGNTGELFF	TGTGCCAGCAGCCAGCAGACAGGGAACACCGGGGAGCTGTTTTTT
TRBV28	TRBJ1-5	TRBD1	-	CASSLLGQGYQPQHF	TGTGCCAGCAGTTTGTTGGGACAGGGGTACCAGCCCCAGCATTTT
TRBV19	TRBJ1-1	TRBD1	-	CASSLGTGSSEAFF	TGTGCCAGTAGTCTTGGGACAGGAAGCTCTGAAGCTTTCTTT
TRBV28	TRBJ2-7	-	-	CASTPGGGPPYEQYF	TGTGCCAGCACCCCGGGAGGGGGCCCTCCCTACGAGCAGTACTTC
TRBV3-1/TRBV3-2	TRBJ2-1	TRBD2	-	CASNSGEGTYNEQFF	TGTGCCAGCAACTCGGGGGAGGGAACCTACAATGAGCAGTTCTTC
TRBV7-9	TRBJ2-7	-	-	CASSLGAAELYEQYF	TGTGCCAGCAGCTTAGGAGCGGCAGAGCTTTACGAGCAGTACTTC
TRBV10-3	TRBJ2-1	TRBD1	-	CAISEQGVGYNEQFF	TGTGCCATCAGTGAGCAGGGGGTGGGCTACAATGAGCAGTTCTTC
TRBV11-2	TRBJ2-3	-	-	CASSPSAGSQYF	TGTGCCAGCAGCCCAAGTGCGGGCTCGCAGTATTTT